These T cell receptor beta chains were read from a single sample in a study of post-analysis software for immune sequencing data. Each CDR3 protein gets one entry after TCRdb re-called the PCR reads with MiXCR. The sample yields hundreds of thousands of distinct CDR3 sequences, more than 50% seen once. Sequences were obtained from blood. The receptors shown here come from a girl aged 2 to 9 with multiple sclerosis. The CDR3 runs from the conserved cysteine through the conserved F or W. The D gene is left open where the match is weak. Size tells how often a clone was seen (once, few, many) or the class of an expanded clone, and some rows leave it out.

cdr3_length: 12; d_call: .; v_call: TRBV6-5; clone_size: few; j_call: TRBJ1-1; cdr3_aa: CASNSGGTEAFF; cdr3_nt: TGTGCCAGCAACTCCGGGGGCACTGAAGCTTTCTTT
cdr3_length: 14; d_call: .; v_call: TRBV6-1; clone_size: few; j_call: TRBJ2-7; cdr3_aa: CASSESLTTYEQYF; cdr3_nt: TGTGCCAGCAGTGAGAGTCTTACCACCTACGAGCAGTACTTC
cdr3_length: 16; d_call: TRBD2; v_call: TRBV6-5; clone_size: .; j_call: TRBJ2-5; cdr3_aa: CASSYLPGTSGETQYF; cdr3_nt: TGTGCCAGCAGTTACCTTCCCGGGACTAGCGGGGAGACCCAGTACTTC
cdr3_length: 15; d_call: TRBD1; v_call: TRBV5-6; clone_size: .; j_call: TRBJ2-7; cdr3_aa: CASSFLQTGTYEQYF; cdr3_nt: TGTGCCAGCAGCTTCCTTCAGACAGGGACCTACGAGCAGTACTTC
cdr3_length: 16; d_call: TRBD1; v_call: TRBV10-3; clone_size: few; j_call: TRBJ1-1; cdr3_aa: CAISEARDSENTEAFF; cdr3_nt: TGTGCCATCAGTGAAGCTCGGGACAGCGAGAACACTGAAGCTTTCTTT
cdr3_length: 19; d_call: TRBD2; v_call: TRBV6-1; clone_size: .; j_call: TRBJ2-5; cdr3_aa: CASSPGLAGVDGPGETQYF; cdr3_nt: TGTGCCAGCAGCCCGGGACTAGCGGGGGTGGACGGACCAGGGGAGACCCAGTACTTC
cdr3_length: 16; d_call: .; v_call: TRBV7-2; clone_size: .; j_call: TRBJ1-5; cdr3_aa: CASSLVGGSPIQPQHF; cdr3_nt: TGTGCCAGCAGCTTAGTGGGCGGGAGCCCTATCCAGCCCCAGCATTTT
cdr3_length: 14; d_call: .; v_call: TRBV7-2; clone_size: .; j_call: TRBJ2-1; cdr3_aa: CASSLDGTRDEQFF; cdr3_nt: TGTGCCAGCAGCTTAGATGGCACGAGAGATGAGCAGTTCTTC
cdr3_length: 12; d_call: .; v_call: TRBV6-2/TRBV6-3; clone_size: .; j_call: TRBJ2-1; cdr3_aa: CASSFPAHGQFF; cdr3_nt: TGTGCCAGCAGTTTCCCCGCACACGGGCAGTTCTTC
cdr3_length: 16; d_call: TRBD1; v_call: TRBV29-1; clone_size: once; j_call: TRBJ2-3; cdr3_aa: CSVDQIYRGRADTQYF; cdr3_nt: TGCAGCGTTGATCAAATATACAGGGGAAGGGCAGATACGCAGTATTTT
cdr3_length: 15; d_call: .; v_call: TRBV2; clone_size: .; j_call: TRBJ2-1; cdr3_aa: CASSEAGPGGIEQFF; cdr3_nt: TGTGCCAGCAGTGAAGCGGGCCCGGGGGGCATTGAGCAGTTCTTC
cdr3_length: 12; d_call: .; v_call: TRBV10-3; clone_size: .; j_call: TRBJ2-7; cdr3_aa: CAIKGAGHEQYF; cdr3_nt: TGTGCCATCAAAGGCGCAGGCCACGAGCAGTACTTC
cdr3_length: 14; d_call: TRBD2; v_call: TRBV20-1; clone_size: few; j_call: TRBJ2-1; cdr3_aa: CSAPRLADYNEQFF; cdr3_nt: TGCAGTGCTCCGCGACTAGCGGACTACAATGAGCAGTTCTTC
cdr3_length: 16; d_call: .; v_call: TRBV7-9; clone_size: few; j_call: TRBJ2-1; cdr3_aa: CASSLGGYSSYNEQFF; cdr3_nt: TGTGCCAGCAGCTTGGGCGGCTACAGCTCCTACAATGAGCAGTTCTTC
cdr3_length: 14; d_call: .; v_call: TRBV20-1; clone_size: .; j_call: TRBJ2-7; cdr3_aa: CSATTRGATYEQYF; cdr3_nt: TGCAGTGCTACTACCAGGGGGGCCACCTACGAGCAGTACTTC
cdr3_length: 15; d_call: .; v_call: TRBV29-1; clone_size: .; j_call: TRBJ2-1; cdr3_aa: CSVLGGGQPHNEQFF; cdr3_nt: TGCAGCGTTCTGGGCGGGGGACAGCCTCACAATGAGCAGTTCTTC
cdr3_length: 19; d_call: TRBD1; v_call: TRBV11-2; clone_size: .; j_call: TRBJ1-6; cdr3_aa: CASSLDQLSGGKDNSPLHF; cdr3_nt: TGTGCCAGCAGCTTAGATCAACTGTCAGGGGGGAAGGATAATTCACCCCTCCACTTT
cdr3_length: 14; d_call: TRBD1; v_call: TRBV5-5; clone_size: .; j_call: TRBJ1-2; cdr3_aa: CASSPPTGNYGYTF; cdr3_nt: TGTGCCAGCAGCCCCCCGACAGGGAACTATGGCTACACCTTC
cdr3_length: 16; d_call: .; v_call: TRBV12-3/TRBV12-4; clone_size: .; j_call: TRBJ2-1; cdr3_aa: CASSLHRETSYNEQFF; cdr3_nt: TGTGCCAGCAGCCTACACAGGGAGACCTCCTACAATGAGCAGTTCTTC
cdr3_length: 12; d_call: TRBD1; v_call: TRBV12-3/TRBV12-4; clone_size: few; j_call: TRBJ2-1; cdr3_aa: CASTKGGDEQFF; cdr3_nt: TGTGCCAGCACCAAAGGGGGCGATGAGCAGTTCTTC
cdr3_length: 14; d_call: .; v_call: TRBV5-5; clone_size: .; j_call: TRBJ2-7; cdr3_aa: CASSPLQGKYEQYF; cdr3_nt: TGTGCCAGCAGCCCGCTCCAGGGGAAATACGAGCAGTACTTC
cdr3_length: 13; d_call: TRBD1; v_call: TRBV7-8; clone_size: few; j_call: TRBJ1-2; cdr3_aa: CASSLTGGHGYTF; cdr3_nt: TGTGCCAGCAGCTTGACAGGGGGGCATGGCTACACCTTC
cdr3_length: 14; d_call: .; v_call: TRBV27; clone_size: .; j_call: TRBJ2-2; cdr3_aa: CASSLSPGTGELFF; cdr3_nt: TGTGCCAGCAGTTTATCACCGGGCACCGGGGAGCTGTTTTTT
cdr3_length: 16; d_call: .; v_call: TRBV12-3/TRBV12-4; clone_size: .; j_call: TRBJ2-1; cdr3_aa: CASSNGLSGLYNEQFF; cdr3_nt: TGTGCCAGCAGTAACGGACTAAGCGGGCTTTACAATGAGCAGTTCTTC
cdr3_length: 15; d_call: TRBD2; v_call: TRBV20-1; clone_size: .; j_call: TRBJ2-2; cdr3_aa: CSASGLAANTGELFF; cdr3_nt: TGCAGTGCTAGTGGTCTAGCGGCGAACACCGGGGAGCTGTTTTTT
cdr3_length: 14; d_call: TRBD1; v_call: TRBV11-2; clone_size: .; j_call: TRBJ2-1; cdr3_aa: CASQGTGGYNEQFF; cdr3_nt: TGTGCCAGTCAGGGGACAGGGGGGTACAATGAGCAGTTCTTC
cdr3_length: 11; d_call: .; v_call: TRBV7-9; clone_size: .; j_call: TRBJ2-5; cdr3_aa: CASSPELSRYF; cdr3_nt: TGTGCCAGCAGTCCCGAGTTGTCGCGGTACTTC
cdr3_length: 12; d_call: .; v_call: TRBV20-1; clone_size: .; j_call: TRBJ2-5; cdr3_aa: CSGLWTQETQYF; cdr3_nt: TGCAGTGGCCTTTGGACCCAAGAGACCCAGTACTTC
cdr3_length: 13; d_call: TRBD1; v_call: TRBV29-1; clone_size: .; j_call: TRBJ2-1; cdr3_aa: CSIRQGVLNEQFF; cdr3_nt: TGCAGCATCCGACAGGGGGTCCTTAATGAGCAGTTCTTC
cdr3_length: 12; d_call: TRBD2; v_call: TRBV20-1; clone_size: medium-sized; j_call: TRBJ2-1; cdr3_aa: CSARLADNEQFF; cdr3_nt: TGCAGTGCTAGACTAGCGGACAATGAGCAGTTCTTC
cdr3_length: 16; d_call: .; v_call: TRBV29-1; clone_size: .; j_call: TRBJ1-2; cdr3_aa: CSVGPVPRTEGYGYTF; cdr3_nt: TGCAGCGTTGGCCCCGTCCCTAGGACAGAAGGCTATGGCTACACCTTC
cdr3_length: 11; d_call: .; v_call: TRBV29-1; clone_size: .; j_call: TRBJ2-1; cdr3_aa: CSLYEGNEQFF; cdr3_nt: TGCAGCCTGTATGAGGGGAATGAGCAGTTCTTC
cdr3_length: 12; d_call: .; v_call: TRBV20-1; clone_size: .; j_call: TRBJ2-2; cdr3_aa: CSARDLPGELFF; cdr3_nt: TGCAGTGCTAGAGATCTTCCCGGGGAGCTGTTTTTT
cdr3_length: 13; d_call: TRBD1; v_call: TRBV20-1; clone_size: .; j_call: TRBJ2-1; cdr3_aa: CSAWVDRTNEQFF; cdr3_nt: TGCAGTGCTTGGGTGGACAGGACAAATGAGCAGTTCTTC
cdr3_length: 14; d_call: TRBD2; v_call: TRBV20-1; clone_size: .; j_call: TRBJ2-3; cdr3_aa: CSARRGSGTDTQYF; cdr3_nt: TGCAGTGCTAGACGCGGGAGTGGAACAGATACGCAGTATTTT
cdr3_length: 16; d_call: .; v_call: TRBV20-1; clone_size: .; j_call: TRBJ2-1; cdr3_aa: CSAGLLAPSSYNEQFF; cdr3_nt: TGCAGTGCCGGCCTACTAGCCCCGAGCTCCTACAATGAGCAGTTCTTC
cdr3_length: 16; d_call: .; v_call: TRBV20-1; clone_size: .; j_call: TRBJ2-1; cdr3_aa: CSARDRVSGRYNEQFF; cdr3_nt: TGCAGTGCTAGAGATCGGGTGAGCGGGCGTTACAATGAGCAGTTCTTC
cdr3_length: 14; d_call: .; v_call: TRBV5-1; clone_size: .; j_call: TRBJ2-5; cdr3_aa: CASSLASVRETQYF; cdr3_nt: TGCGCCAGCAGCTTGGCCTCAGTGCGGGAGACCCAGTACTTC
cdr3_length: 14; d_call: .; v_call: TRBV5-6; clone_size: .; j_call: TRBJ2-7; cdr3_aa: CASSTGFSSYEQYF; cdr3_nt: TGTGCCAGCAGCACCGGGTTTTCGTCCTACGAGCAGTACTTC
cdr3_length: 12; d_call: .; v_call: TRBV15; clone_size: .; j_call: TRBJ2-3; cdr3_aa: CATSGNRDTQYF; cdr3_nt: TGTGCCACCAGCGGAAACAGAGATACGCAGTATTTT
cdr3_length: 15; d_call: TRBD1; v_call: TRBV24-1; clone_size: .; j_call: TRBJ2-3; cdr3_aa: CATSDPRTGTDTQYF; cdr3_nt: TGTGCCACCAGTGATCCCCGGACAGGGACAGATACGCAGTATTTT
cdr3_length: 15; d_call: .; v_call: TRBV6-2/TRBV6-3; clone_size: .; j_call: TRBJ2-5; cdr3_aa: CASHLWGGAEETQYF; cdr3_nt: TGTGCCAGCCACCTCTGGGGTGGGGCGGAAGAGACCCAGTACTTC
cdr3_length: 15; d_call: .; v_call: TRBV7-7; clone_size: .; j_call: TRBJ2-5; cdr3_aa: CASSLAEGSAETQYF; cdr3_nt: TGTGCTAGCAGCTTAGCGGAGGGGTCCGCAGAGACCCAGTACTTC
cdr3_length: 17; d_call: TRBD1; v_call: TRBV6-1; clone_size: .; j_call: TRBJ1-1; cdr3_aa: CASSDGALGGRVPEAFF; cdr3_nt: TGTGCCAGCAGTGACGGGGCTTTAGGGGGCCGGGTCCCCGAAGCTTTCTTT
cdr3_length: 14; d_call: TRBD1; v_call: TRBV7-2; clone_size: .; j_call: TRBJ1-2; cdr3_aa: CASSEDRGPAGYTF; cdr3_nt: TGTGCCAGCAGCGAGGACAGGGGGCCCGCTGGCTACACCTTC